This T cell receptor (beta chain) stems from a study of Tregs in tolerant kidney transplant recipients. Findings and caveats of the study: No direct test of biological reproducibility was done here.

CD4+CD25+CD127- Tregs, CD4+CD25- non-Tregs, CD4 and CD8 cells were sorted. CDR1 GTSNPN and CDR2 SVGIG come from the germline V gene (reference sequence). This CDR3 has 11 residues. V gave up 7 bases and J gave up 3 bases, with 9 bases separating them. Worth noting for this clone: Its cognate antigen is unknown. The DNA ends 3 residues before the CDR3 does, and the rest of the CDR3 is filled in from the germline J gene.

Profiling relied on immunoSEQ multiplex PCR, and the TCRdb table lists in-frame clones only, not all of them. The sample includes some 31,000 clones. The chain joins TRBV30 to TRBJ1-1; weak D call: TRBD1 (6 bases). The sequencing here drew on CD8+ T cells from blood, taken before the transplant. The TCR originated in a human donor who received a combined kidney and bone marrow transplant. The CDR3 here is CAYREDTEAFF. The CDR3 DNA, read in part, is TGTGCCTACAGGGAGGACACTGAA.